Listed below are T cell receptor beta chains from one sample, sequenced in a study of shared clonotypes between healthy human individuals. Produced via immunoSEQ multiplex PCR; TCRdb's table is partial and in-frame only. The sample shows some 2,000,000 clones, around 95% of them seen only once. Sequencing used naive CD4+ T cells sorted from blood. The source is a man aged 18 to 29 in good health. Each CDR3 is given with its conserved first and last residue. D genes are given only for firm matches. Expanded clones get a size class; other rows say once, few or many, or leave the size out.

D | J | size | V | DNA | CDR3
. | TRBJ2-2 | . | TRBV15 | TGTGCCACCAGCAGAGATCCCCGGGGCACCGGGGAGCTGTTTTTT | CATSRDPRGTGELFF
. | TRBJ1-5 | . | TRBV6-4 | TGTGCCAGCAGAGACGGGGCCTGTGATAGCAATCAGCCCCAGCATTTT | CASRDGACDSNQPQHF
TRBD1 | TRBJ1-1 | . | TRBV6-1 | TGTGCCAGCAGTGAACAGGGGGCGAACACTGAAGCTTTCTTT | CASSEQGANTEAFF
. | TRBJ1-5 | once | TRBV6-6 | TGTGCCAGCAGTGGACTGATCAATCAGCCCCAGCATTTT | CASSGLINQPQHF
TRBD1 | TRBJ2-7 | . | TRBV6-5 | TGTGCCAGCAGGAGGACAGGGAGTATCTACGAGCAGTACTTC | CASRRTGSIYEQYF
. | TRBJ2-7 | once | TRBV19 | TGTGCCAGTAGTCGGACTACCGGGGACTACGAGCAGTACTTC | CASSRTTGDYEQYF
. | TRBJ2-2 | . | TRBV5-1 | TGCGCCAGCAGCTTGCTGGGGGCCAACACCGGGGAGCTGTTTTTT | CASSLLGANTGELFF
. | TRBJ2-3 | . | TRBV12-5 | TGTGCTAGTGGTTTGTATTCCTTAGGGAGCACAGATACGCAGTATTTT | CASGLYSLGSTDTQYF
. | TRBJ2-3 | . | TRBV29-1 | TGCAGTGCCCTATGGGGGGCCAGCACAGATACGCAGTATTTT | CSALWGASTDTQYF
TRBD1 | TRBJ1-2 | . | TRBV6-1 | TGTGCCAGCAGTGGTGACAGGGGGCGAGTTTTAGGTGACTATGGCTACACCTTC | CASSGDRGRVLGDYGYTF
. | TRBJ1-1 | . | TRBV6-5 | TGTGCCAGCAGTTCCTCAGGACAGAACACTGAAGCTTTCTTT | CASSSSGQNTEAFF
. | TRBJ2-7 | . | TRBV7-2 | TGTGCCAGCAGCTTATTCGGCCTATCCTACGAGCAGTACTTC | CASSLFGLSYEQYF
. | TRBJ1-1 | once | TRBV5-4 | TGTGCCAGCAGCCCCCCCGACAGAGTCACTGAAGCTTTCTTT | CASSPPDRVTEAFF
. | TRBJ1-2 | . | TRBV2 | TGTGCCAGCAGTGAAGTGGGGTATCAGGATGGCTACACCTTC | CASSEVGYQDGYTF
. | TRBJ2-7 | . | TRBV7-2 | TGTGCCAGCAGCTTATCAAGCTCGAAGGCCTACGAGCAGTACTTC | CASSLSSSKAYEQYF
. | TRBJ2-1 | . | TRBV5-1 | TGCGCCAGCAGCTTGGGGGCAGGTGGCAATGAGCAGTTCTTC | CASSLGAGGNEQFF
. | TRBJ2-2 | once | TRBV9 | TGTGCCAGCAGCGTAGCTGGGGGGTTCACCGGGGAGCTGTTTTTT | CASSVAGGFTGELFF
TRBD1 | TRBJ1-4 | . | TRBV10-3 | TGTGCCATCAGTGAGTCGACAGGGCCTAGTGAAAAACTGTTTTTT | CAISESTGPSEKLFF
TRBD1 | TRBJ2-3 | few | TRBV4-1 | TGCGCCAGCAGCGCGGGACAGGGGGGGACAGATACGCAGTATTTT | CASSAGQGGTDTQYF
. | TRBJ2-1 | . | TRBV6-6 | TGTGCCAGCAGACCTTGGGGCGGCAATGAGCAGTTCTTC | CASRPWGGNEQFF
TRBD1 | TRBJ1-4 | . | TRBV19 | TGTGCCAGTAGCAGCAGTCCGGGACAGCGTAATGAAAAACTGTTTTTT | CASSSSPGQRNEKLFF
. | TRBJ1-5 | . | TRBV6-5 | TGTGCCAGCACTGCCTTGGGCAATCAGCCCCAGCATTTT | CASTALGNQPQHF
. | TRBJ2-7 | . | TRBV4-1 | TGCGCCAGCAGCGACATACCGAGGGGGGCCTACGAGCAGTACTTC | CASSDIPRGAYEQYF
. | TRBJ1-5 | once | TRBV6-1 | TGTGCCAGCAGTGAAGGGGGGGGCAGGGATAGCAATCAGCCCCAGCATTTT | CASSEGGGRDSNQPQHF
TRBD1 | TRBJ2-2 | . | TRBV18 | TGTGCCAGCTCACCACCCGGACAGGGACCGAACACCGGGGAGCTGTTTTTT | CASSPPGQGPNTGELFF
. | TRBJ1-5 | . | TRBV19 | TGTGCCAGTAGTATAGTCAACGGCAATCAGCCCCAGCATTTT | CASSIVNGNQPQHF
TRBD2 | TRBJ2-7 | once | TRBV6-5 | TGTGCCAGCAGTTCCCCCGGGAGGGGGAGCTACGAGCAGTACTTC | CASSSPGRGSYEQYF
TRBD2 | TRBJ2-1 | . | TRBV4-2 | TGTGCCAGCAGCCAAGCATCTCAGGGAGGGCCCTACAATGAGCAGTTCTTC | CASSQASQGGPYNEQFF
. | TRBJ2-7 | . | TRBV11-2 | TGTGCCAGCAGCTTTACTTCAGGGGGGCGCTACGAGCAGTACTTC | CASSFTSGGRYEQYF
TRBD2 | TRBJ2-3 | . | TRBV7-9 | TGTGCCAGCAGCTTAAGGGCTAGCGGCCTCACAGAGGATACGCAGTATTTT | CASSLRASGLTEDTQYF
. | TRBJ2-6 | . | TRBV5-1 | TGCGCCAGCAGCTTACAGGGAACTGGGGCCAACGTCCTGACTTTC | CASSLQGTGANVLTF
. | TRBJ1-1 | . | TRBV25-1 | TGTGCCAGCAGTGGACTTGTGAACACTGAAGCTTTCTTT | CASSGLVNTEAFF
. | TRBJ2-5 | . | TRBV6-6 | TGTGCCAGCAGTTCCTCGGGGGTCCAAGAGACCCAGTACTTC | CASSSSGVQETQYF
TRBD1 | TRBJ1-5 | . | TRBV6-6 | TGTGCCAGCAGTTACAAACAGGGGGTTGGCAATCAGCCCCAGCATTTT | CASSYKQGVGNQPQHF
. | TRBJ2-1 | . | TRBV5-6 | TGTGCCAGCAGCATTCCTCCCAGCTATGAGCAGTTCTTC | CASSIPPSYEQFF
TRBD1 | TRBJ1-6 | . | TRBV30 | TGTGCCTGGAGCAAACAGGGGAGAACCTATAATTCACCCCTCCACTTT | CAWSKQGRTYNSPLHF
. | TRBJ2-2 | . | TRBV7-9 | TGTGCCAGCAGCTTAAGGGAAATAAACACCGGGGAGCTGTTTTTT | CASSLREINTGELFF
. | TRBJ1-6 | once | TRBV6-1 | TGTGCCAGCGAAGGGGTTTTCTCCTATAATTCACCCCTCCACTTT | CASEGVFSYNSPLHF
TRBD2 | TRBJ2-7 | . | TRBV19 | TGTGCCAGTAGTATAGCGGGAGGGCCTTACGAGCAGTACTTC | CASSIAGGPYEQYF
. | TRBJ2-3 | . | TRBV30 | TGTGCCTGGACCCCCCGGCCCCAGGATGGTACGCAGTATTTT | CAWTPRPQDGTQYF
. | TRBJ2-3 | . | TRBV5-1 | TGCGCCAGCTGCCACACAGATACGCAGTATTTT | CASCHTDTQYF
. | TRBJ1-1 | . | TRBV11-2 | TGTGCCAGCAGCTTATCGATGAACACTGAAGCTTTCTTT | CASSLSMNTEAFF
. | TRBJ1-2 | . | TRBV2 | TGTGCCAGCAGTGAAGCGGCAGGCAACTATGGCTACACCTTC | CASSEAAGNYGYTF
. | TRBJ1-4 | . | TRBV28 | TGTGCCAGCAGTCAGGGTGGCTCCGTTATCGGTGAAAAACTGTTTTTT | CASSQGGSVIGEKLFF
TRBD2 | TRBJ2-5 | . | TRBV10-3 | TGTGCCATCAGTTTTAGTCTAGCGGGAGGGGAGACCCAGTACTTC | CAISFSLAGGETQYF
. | TRBJ1-1 | . | TRBV28 | TGTGCCAGCAGTCCATCCGGTACTGGAGTGAACACTGAAGCTTTCTTT | CASSPSGTGVNTEAFF
TRBD1 | TRBJ1-4 | . | TRBV11-2 | TGTGCCAGCAGCGACAGGGCGGATGGTGAAAAACTGTTTTTT | CASSDRADGEKLFF
TRBD2 | TRBJ2-1 | . | TRBV6-6 | TGTGCCAGCAATCAGCGGGGCAGCTCCTACAATGAGCAGTTCTTC | CASNQRGSSYNEQFF
. | TRBJ1-4 | . | TRBV4-3 | TGCGCCAGCAGCCAGGGCGGCTTAACTAATGAAAAACTGTTTTTT | CASSQGGLTNEKLFF
TRBD1 | TRBJ1-2 | . | TRBV19 | TGTGCCAGTAGTATTGCTTTGGGACAGGGCGGCGGCTACACCTTC | CASSIALGQGGGYTF
TRBD1 | TRBJ1-1 | . | TRBV11-3 | TGTGCCAGCAGCTTCTCCGGGACAGGGGGCACTGAAGCTTTCTTT | CASSFSGTGGTEAFF